The 8 T cell receptor beta chains reported below all come from one sample, sequenced in a study of technical replicates of blood from a handful of donors. Data came from immunoSEQ multiplex PCR; TCRdb stores just in-frame clones and leaves some out. The table has about 72,000 clones, roughly 92% seen once. Sequencing input: T cells isolated from PBMCs. These TCRs come from a human donor in good health.

The gene calls are TRBV10-3 and TRBJ1-5; D may be TRBD1 (6 bases). CDR1 ENHRY and CDR2 SYGVKD come from the germline V gene. The CDR3 loop spans 13 amino acids. Trimming stripped 4 bases from V and 4 bases from J, with 8 bases between. The CDR3: CAISGQDNQPQHF. The CDR3 region has the DNA TGTGCCATCAGTGGACAGGATAATCAGCCCCAGCATTTT.

The rearrangement joins TRBV18 to TRBJ2-2; possibly TRBD1 for D (6 bases). Trimming cost V 5 bases and J 7 bases, with 14 bases left between them. This CDR3 comprises 14 residues. Germline CDR1 reads KGHSH; CDR2 reads LQKENI. This CDR3 is CASSIRQVDGELFF. Written as DNA, the CDR3 is TGTGCCAGCTCAATACGACAGGTGGACGGGGAGCTGTTTTTT.

A single count supports this clone. J is TRBJ1-5 and V is TRBV7-2; tentatively, D is TRBD1 (5 bases). Per germline, CDR1 SGHTA and CDR2 FQGNSA. Between the trimmed V and J ends, which lost 5 bases and 5 bases, there was a span of 22 bases. The CDR3 runs to 17 residues. The CDR3 DNA reads as TGTGCCAGCAGCCAGGCCCTGGTACGGCAGGGCCATCAGCCCCAGCATTTT. It specifies CASSQALVRQGHQPQHF.

The chain carries TRBV5-1 and TRBJ2-1, with D unclear. V was pared by 2 bases and J by 6 bases, with 12 bases between. The CDR3 loop spans 14 amino acids. Germline V gene lookup returns CDR1 SGHRS and CDR2 YFSETQ. CDR3 in DNA: TGCGCCAGCAGCTTCGACTTGGCCCCCAATGAGCAGTTCTTC. As protein: CASSFDLAPNEQFF.

The chain uses TRBV7-9 and TRBJ1-1; 10 bases are a match to TRBD1. There are 14 residues in the CDR3. With V trimmed by 3 bases and J by 3 bases, 1 base remained unmatched. Germline assignment: CDR1 SEHNR and CDR2 FQNEAQ (reference sequence). The CDR3 sequence is CASSLGTGDTEAFF. In DNA, the CDR3 is TGTGCCAGCAGCTTGGGGACAGGGGACACTGAAGCTTTCTTT.

The chain combines TRBV9 with TRBJ2-2; TRBD2 aligns across 8 bases. J lost 2 bases, V lost 0 bases, and 6 bases had no gene match. Looked up from germline, CDR1 is SGDLS and CDR2 is YYNGEE. This CDR3 contains 17 residues. The CDR3 DNA reads TGTGCCAGCAGCGTAGCACTAGCGGTAGTAAACACCGGGGAGCTGTTTTTT. Translation: CASSVALAVVNTGELFF.

The chain joins TRBV5-1 to TRBJ2-7, with 9 bases identical to TRBD1. Germline CDR1 is SGHRS and CDR2 is YFSETQ. The CDR3 is made up of 15 amino acids. Trimming at V came to 4 bases and at J to 4 bases, leaving 9 bases not matched to a gene. CDR3 region: CASSVGTGTTYEQYF. Here the CDR3 DNA reads TGCGCCAGCAGCGTCGGGACAGGGACAACGTACGAGCAGTACTTC.

This chain connects TRBV6-5 to TRBJ2-1, with D perhaps TRBD2 (6 bases). CDR3 length: 12 amino acids. V dropped 5 bases and J dropped 10 bases, with 12 bases sitting between them. The V gene's germline CDR1 is MNHEY and CDR2 SVGAGI. Written as DNA, the CDR3 is TGTGCCAGCAGTCCCGGGGCGGGGGAGCAGTTCTTC. Its translation: CASSPGAGEQFF.